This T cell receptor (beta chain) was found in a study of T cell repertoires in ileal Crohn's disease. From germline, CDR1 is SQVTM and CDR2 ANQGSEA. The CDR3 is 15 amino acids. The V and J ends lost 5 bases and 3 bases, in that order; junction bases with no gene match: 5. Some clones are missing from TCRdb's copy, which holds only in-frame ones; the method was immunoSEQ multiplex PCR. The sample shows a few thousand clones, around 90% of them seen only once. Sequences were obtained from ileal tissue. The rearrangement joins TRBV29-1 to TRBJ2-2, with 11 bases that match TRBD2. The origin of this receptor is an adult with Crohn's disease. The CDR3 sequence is CSVYTSGGHTGELFF. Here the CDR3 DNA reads TGCAGCGTTTATACTAGCGGGGGCCACACCGGGGAGCTGTTTTTT.